A selection of T cell receptor beta chains follows, all from one sample in a study of cytomegalovirus exposure and HLA in healthy donors. The table came from immunoSEQ multiplex PCR; TCRdb's copy has only in-frame clones and leaves some out. This repertoire comprises fewer than 130,000 clones; its ten largest clones make up 0.5% to 0.7%. The sample comprised PBMCs. These receptors were taken from a man between 45 and 60 years old in good health and CMV-seronegative. CDR3s include the opening cysteine and the closing phenylalanine or tryptophan. A D gene is named only where the DNA matches it firmly.

>TRBV5-1|.|TRBJ2-6
CASSPPTVSGANVLTF
TGCGCCAGCAGCCCCCCGACAGTTTCTGGGGCCAACGTCCTGACTTTC
>TRBV6-1|TRBD2|TRBJ2-7
CASIGLAGPYEQYF
TGTGCCAGCATCGGACTAGCGGGACCCTACGAGCAGTACTTC
>TRBV7-2|.|TRBJ1-1
CASSLLDSFTEAFF
TGTGCCAGCAGCTTATTGGACAGCTTCACTGAAGCTTTCTTT
>TRBV25-1|.|TRBJ2-2
CASSEVEGGELFF
TGTGCCAGCAGTGAAGTCGAGGGCGGGGAGCTGTTTTTT
>TRBV4-1|.|TRBJ1-1
CASSQVARSKTEAFF
TGCGCCAGCAGCCAAGTGGCAAGGAGCAAGACTGAAGCTTTCTTT
>TRBV10-3|TRBD1|TRBJ2-7
CAISVSGTGGLGSYEQYF
TGTGCCATCAGCGTTTCCGGGACAGGGGGCCTGGGATCCTACGAGCAGTACTTC
>TRBV6-5|.|TRBJ1-2
CASSYSYRSVYGYTF
TGTGCCAGCAGTTACTCGTATCGATCGGTTTATGGCTACACCTTC
>TRBV6-5|TRBD1|TRBJ1-2
CASRGQGALGYTF
TGTGCCAGCAGGGGACAGGGGGCGCTTGGCTACACCTTC
>TRBV29-1|.|TRBJ1-1
CSVDRGEETEAFF
TGCAGCGTTGACAGAGGTGAGGAGACTGAAGCTTTCTTT
>TRBV5-6|.|TRBJ2-7
CASSGGADSIYEQYF
TGTGCCAGCAGTGGCGGGGCGGACTCAATCTACGAGCAGTACTTC
>TRBV19|.|TRBJ2-2
CASQQGGENTGELFF
TGTGCCAGCCAGCAGGGGGGCGAAAACACCGGGGAGCTGTTTTTT
>TRBV7-9|.|TRBJ2-2
CASSQDSWGGELFF
TGTGCCAGCAGCCAAGACAGTTGGGGCGGGGAGCTGTTTTTT
>TRBV30|TRBD2|TRBJ2-5
CAWTQDELAAETQYF
TGTGCCTGGACCCAGGACGAACTAGCGGCCGAGACCCAGTACTTC
>TRBV11-3|TRBD1|TRBJ1-3
CASSPGTARNTIYF
TGTGCCAGCAGCCCCGGGACAGCCCGAAACACCATATATTTT
>TRBV7-2|TRBD1|TRBJ1-2
CASSSRDRAGGYTF
TGTGCCAGCAGCTCGCGGGACAGGGCGGGGGGCTACACCTTC
>TRBV27|TRBD1|TRBJ2-2
CASSPGTENTGELFF
TGTGCCAGCAGTCCCGGGACAGAGAACACCGGGGAGCTGTTTTTT
>TRBV7-2|.|TRBJ2-5
CASSLGGGSPEIQYF
TGTGCCAGCAGCTTAGGAGGTGGCTCCCCAGAGATCCAGTACTTC
>TRBV2|.|TRBJ1-5
CASQGSNQPQHF
TGTGCCAGCCAGGGGAGCAATCAGCCCCAGCATTTT
>TRBV19|TRBD2|TRBJ2-5
CASSIGRGETQYF
TGTGCCAGTAGTATCGGGAGGGGAGAGACCCAGTACTTC
>TRBV5-1|.|TRBJ2-5
CASSLAPSAETQYF
TGCGCCAGCAGCTTGGCCCCTAGCGCTGAGACCCAGTACTTC
>TRBV5-1|.|TRBJ1-1
CASTHDRDMNTEAFF
TGCGCCAGCACCCACGACAGAGATATGAACACTGAAGCTTTCTTT
>TRBV5-1|.|TRBJ2-1
CASSTTAKVHNEQFF
TGCGCCAGCAGCACGACAGCGAAGGTTCACAATGAGCAGTTCTTC
>TRBV6-5|.|TRBJ1-2
CASSYSRATNYGYTF
TGTGCCAGCAGTTACTCGAGAGCCACCAACTATGGCTACACCTTC
>TRBV6-5|.|TRBJ1-1
CASRLSPGENTEAFF
TGTGCCAGCAGACTCTCCCCAGGGGAAAACACTGAAGCTTTCTTT
>TRBV9|.|TRBJ2-1
CASSARGMVNEQFF
TGTGCCAGCAGCGCCCGCGGGATGGTTAATGAGCAGTTCTTC
>TRBV7-3|TRBD1|TRBJ2-7
CASSLDRAYEQYF
TGTGCCAGCAGCTTGGACAGGGCATACGAGCAGTACTTC
>TRBV13|TRBD1|TRBJ2-7
CASSPAGTGIHEQYF
TGTGCCAGCAGCCCAGCGGGGACAGGGATCCACGAGCAGTACTTC
>TRBV7-2|.|TRBJ2-7
CASSLAPGQLSSYEQYF
TGTGCCAGCAGCTTAGCGCCCGGACAGCTAAGCTCCTACGAGCAGTACTTC
>TRBV5-1|.|TRBJ1-5
CASSLGTGGNNQPQHF
TGCGCCAGCAGCTTGGGGACTGGAGGTAACAATCAGCCCCAGCATTTT
>TRBV9|TRBD2|TRBJ2-1
CASSATSGSVNEQFF
TGTGCCAGCAGCGCGACTAGCGGGAGCGTTAATGAGCAGTTCTTC
>TRBV5-4|TRBD1|TRBJ1-1
CASSIQGAGTEAFF
TGTGCCAGCAGCATACAGGGGGCAGGGACTGAAGCTTTCTTT
>TRBV5-4|.|TRBJ1-1
CASSRTGMNTEAFF
TGTGCCAGCAGCCGGACGGGGATGAACACTGAAGCTTTCTTT
>TRBV4-2|TRBD1|TRBJ2-7
CASTSSQGVYEQYF
TGTGCCAGCACATCCAGTCAGGGGGTCTACGAGCAGTACTTC
>TRBV5-1|TRBD2|TRBJ2-7
CASSLDTSGSSEQYF
TGCGCCAGCAGCTTGGATACTAGCGGGAGTTCCGAGCAGTACTTC
>TRBV6-1|TRBD1|TRBJ1-1
CASRGQGGTEAFF
TGTGCCAGCAGGGGACAGGGTGGCACTGAAGCTTTCTTT
>TRBV11-2|.|TRBJ1-2
CASSFPNYGYTF
TGTGCCAGCTCCTTTCCTAACTATGGCTACACCTTC
>TRBV4-3|TRBD1|TRBJ2-1
CASSQKYGQDNEQFF
TGCGCCAGCAGCCAGAAGTATGGACAGGACAATGAGCAGTTCTTC
>TRBV6-6|TRBD1|TRBJ1-2
CASNTDRAGYTF
TGTGCCAGCAATACGGACAGGGCTGGCTACACCTTC
>TRBV19|TRBD1|TRBJ1-1
CASSNNRGSEAFF
TGTGCCAGTAGTAATAACAGGGGTTCTGAAGCTTTCTTT
>TRBV6-5|TRBD1|TRBJ1-4
CASSYQNRGQGEKLFF
TGTGCCAGCAGTTACCAAAACAGGGGGCAAGGAGAAAAACTGTTTTTT
>TRBV5-3|.|TRBJ1-2
CARMAGINYGYTF
TGTGCCAGAATGGCAGGGATAAACTATGGCTACACCTTC
>TRBV5-1|TRBD1|TRBJ2-7
CASSLHVSQGVYEQYF
TGCGCCAGCAGCTTGCACGTATCTCAGGGGGTTTACGAGCAGTACTTC
>TRBV7-2|.|TRBJ1-2
CASSLAGRQVPWGYTF
TGTGCCAGCAGCTTAGCGGGTAGACAGGTCCCTTGGGGCTACACCTTC
>TRBV7-3|TRBD2|TRBJ2-7
CASSSGGGEQYF
TGTGCCAGCAGCTCCGGGGGAGGGGAGCAGTACTTC
>TRBV13|TRBD2|TRBJ2-7
CASSRSGGYEQYF
TGTGCCAGCAGCCGTAGCGGGGGCTACGAGCAGTACTTC
>TRBV20-1|.|TRBJ1-1
CSARGPEAFF
TGCAGTGCTAGGGGGCCTGAAGCTTTCTTT
>TRBV5-1|.|TRBJ2-7
CASRDRQEVDEQYF
TGCGCCAGCAGAGACAGACAGGAAGTCGACGAGCAGTACTTC
>TRBV7-2|.|TRBJ1-2
CASRQVYYGYTF
TGTGCCAGCAGACAGGTTTACTATGGCTACACCTTC
>TRBV28|TRBD1|TRBJ2-7
CASSWGQTTYEQYF
TGTGCCAGCAGCTGGGGACAGACAACCTACGAGCAGTACTTC
>TRBV9|.|TRBJ2-2
CASSARLLNTGELFF
TGTGCCAGCAGCGCGCGGTTACTAAACACCGGGGAGCTGTTTTTT
>TRBV6-1|.|TRBJ1-1
CASSEFFGSKSGTEAFF
TGTGCCAGCAGTGAATTCTTCGGGTCCAAATCGGGCACTGAAGCTTTCTTT
>TRBV28|TRBD2|TRBJ2-1
CASRLSGTSGKGVYNEQFF
TGTGCCAGCAGGCTATCCGGGACTAGCGGCAAGGGGGTATACAATGAGCAGTTCTTC
>TRBV18|.|TRBJ2-5
CASSPDGRRQQETQYF
TGTGCCAGCTCACCTGATGGGAGAAGACAACAAGAGACCCAGTACTTC